A selection of T cell receptor beta chains follows, all from one sample in a study of blood T cell repertoires in COVID-19. TCRdb's copy holds only in-frame clones and misses some; the assay was immunoSEQ multiplex PCR. The data show over 85,000 clones, approximately 89% seen once. What was sequenced was peripheral blood. These receptors were obtained from a human donor with active COVID-19. The donor label of this sample is uncertain. The CDR3 runs from the conserved cysteine through the conserved F or W. A D gene is named only where the DNA matches it firmly. Clone size is stated in some rows and not others, as once, few, many or a class when expanded.

>TRBJ1-1|NA|TRBD1|TRBV23-1
CASSQSTTGGTEAFF
TGCGCCAGCAGTCAATCTACGACAGGGGGGACTGAAGCTTTCTTT
>TRBJ2-3|few|NA|TRBV9
CASSQGGGAGEDTQYF
TGTGCCAGCAGCCAAGGAGGAGGGGCCGGCGAGGATACGCAGTATTTT
>TRBJ2-7|NA|TRBD1|TRBV11-2
CASSTNRGNEQYF
TGTGCCAGCAGCACGAACAGGGGAAACGAGCAGTACTTC
>TRBJ2-5|NA|TRBD1|TRBV2
CANGQGSETQYF
TGTGCCAATGGACAGGGGTCAGAGACCCAGTACTTC
>TRBJ2-3|NA|TRBD1|TRBV11-2
CASSSTTGGEDTQYF
TGTGCCAGCAGCTCCACTACAGGGGGCGAAGATACGCAGTATTTT
>TRBJ1-1|NA|NA|TRBV5-5
CASSFSHSENTEAFF
TGTGCCAGCAGCTTCAGTCACAGTGAGAACACTGAAGCTTTCTTT
>TRBJ2-1|NA|TRBD2|TRBV10-1
CASWTSGGSISYNEQFF
TGCGCCAGCTGGACTAGCGGGGGGTCGATCTCCTACAATGAGCAGTTCTTC
>TRBJ1-4|NA|NA|TRBV10-1
CASRETQGKEKLFF
TGCGCCAGCAGGGAGACTCAGGGGAAGGAAAAACTGTTTTTT
>TRBJ1-5|NA|TRBD1|TRBV12-5
CASGRQGINQPQHF
TGTGCTAGTGGTCGACAGGGCATTAATCAGCCCCAGCATTTT
>TRBJ1-1|NA|NA|TRBV2
CASSDRGIMNTEAFF
TGTGCCAGCAGTGACAGGGGAATTATGAACACTGAAGCTTTCTTT
>TRBJ2-5|NA|TRBD2|TRBV2
CASSAGRTGETQYF
TGTGCCAGCAGCGCCGGGAGGACCGGTGAGACCCAGTACTTC
>TRBJ1-2|NA|NA|TRBV7-2
CASSSNRASYGYTF
TGTGCCAGCAGCTCCAACAGGGCGTCCTATGGCTACACCTTC
>TRBJ2-1|NA|TRBD2|TRBV12-3/TRBV12-4
CASSPPTSYEQFF
TGTGCCAGCAGTCCACCGACTAGCTATGAGCAGTTCTTC
>TRBJ1-5|NA|TRBD1|TRBV6-4
CASTGTGGGGNQPQHF
TGTGCCAGCACCGGGACAGGGGGCGGGGGCAATCAGCCCCAGCATTTT
>TRBJ2-3|once|TRBD2|TRBV5-1
CASSLVPTSGGAPDRTDTQYF
TGCGCCAGCAGCTTGGTCCCCACTAGCGGGGGGGCCCCCGACCGCACAGATACGCAGTATTTT
>TRBJ2-3|NA|TRBD2|TRBV28
CASSALAGAPGDTQYF
TGTGCCAGCAGTGCTCTAGCGGGGGCCCCCGGGGATACGCAGTATTTT
>TRBJ1-5|NA|NA|TRBV29-1
CSVGNRANQPQHF
TGCAGCGTTGGAAACAGGGCGAATCAGCCCCAGCATTTT
>TRBJ1-1|medium-sized|TRBD1|TRBV19
CASSIVWQGAGNTEAFF
TGTGCCAGTAGTATAGTCTGGCAGGGGGCTGGGAACACTGAAGCTTTCTTT
>TRBJ1-1|NA|NA|TRBV5-4
CASSLAGGAGDTEAFF
TGTGCCAGCAGCTTGGCTGGGGGGGCCGGGGACACTGAAGCTTTCTTT
>TRBJ2-3|NA|TRBD1|TRBV6-5
CASSSTGAIQYF
TGTGCCAGCAGTTCGACAGGGGCGATCCAGTATTTT
>TRBJ1-2|NA|TRBD1|TRBV5-6
CASSRPYSGGDYGYTF
TGTGCCAGCAGCAGGCCCTATTCAGGGGGCGACTATGGCTACACCTTC
>TRBJ2-7|NA|NA|TRBV29-1
CSVVQGLGDEQYF
TGCAGCGTTGTGCAGGGGTTGGGCGACGAGCAGTACTTC
>TRBJ2-7|NA|TRBD2|TRBV4-2
CASSQVSGTSSYEQYF
TGTGCCAGCAGCCAAGTTTCCGGGACTAGTTCCTACGAGCAGTACTTC
>TRBJ2-3|NA|TRBD2|TRBV7-2
CASSLVGSGGASDTQYF
TGTGCCAGCAGCTTAGTGGGTAGCGGGGGGGCTTCAGATACGCAGTATTTT
>TRBJ2-1|NA|NA|TRBV11-2
CASSLAGFNNEQFF
TGTGCCAGCAGCTTAGCGGGGTTTAACAATGAGCAGTTCTTC
>TRBJ1-1|NA|TRBD1|TRBV12-3/TRBV12-4
CASKARGHTEAFF
TGTGCCAGCAAGGCCAGGGGGCACACTGAAGCTTTCTTT
>TRBJ1-1|NA|NA|TRBV19
CASRREELNTEAFF
TGTGCCAGTAGGAGGGAGGAACTGAACACTGAAGCTTTCTTT
>TRBJ2-1|NA|NA|TRBV4-2
CASSQNPRGTSYNEQFF
TGTGCCAGCAGCCAAAATCCCCGGGGGACCTCCTACAATGAGCAGTTCTTC
>TRBJ2-5|once|NA|TRBV12-3/TRBV12-4
CASSLKETQYF
TGTGCCAGCAGTCTAAAAGAGACCCAGTACTTC
>TRBJ1-4|NA|TRBD1|TRBV6-5
CASRRTGVNEKLFF
TGTGCCAGCAGAAGGACAGGGGTTAATGAAAAACTGTTTTTT
>TRBJ1-6|NA|TRBD1|TRBV5-1
CASSSTGEGSPLHF
TGCGCCAGCAGCTCGACAGGGGAGGGGTCACCCCTCCACTTT
>TRBJ2-7|NA|NA|TRBV7-9
CASSPSWTAEQYF
TGTGCCAGCAGCCCCTCTTGGACAGCCGAGCAGTACTTC
>TRBJ2-1|once|TRBD2|TRBV6-5
CASIPSSGGYNEQFF
TGTGCCAGCATCCCGAGTAGCGGGGGATACAATGAGCAGTTCTTC
>TRBJ1-3|NA|NA|TRBV5-1
CASSLGGSFSGNTIYF
TGCGCCAGCAGCTTGGGGGGCTCCTTCTCTGGAAACACCATATATTTT
>TRBJ2-3|NA|NA|TRBV2
CASSERGPPIDTQYF
TGTGCCAGCAGTGAAAGGGGCCCCCCGATCGATACGCAGTATTTT
>TRBJ2-5|few|TRBD2|TRBV10-2
CASSEGGGLPGGQYF
TGCGCCAGCAGTGAGGGCGGGGGACTCCCGGGCGGCCAGTACTTC
>TRBJ1-5|NA|NA|TRBV4-1
CASSQGGRGEQPQHF
TGCGCCAGCAGCCAAGGAGGGAGGGGAGAACAGCCCCAGCATTTT
>TRBJ2-7|once|TRBD1|TRBV6-4
CASTRGDRGTVDEQYF
TGTGCCAGCACTCGGGGGGACAGGGGGACTGTCGACGAGCAGTACTTC
>TRBJ2-2|NA|NA|TRBV11-2
CASSNYRAGELFF
TGTGCCAGCAGCAACTACAGGGCCGGGGAGCTGTTTTTT
>TRBJ2-7|NA|TRBD1|TRBV6-2/TRBV6-3
CASSLRDRGGYEQYF
TGTGCCAGCAGTCTCCGGGACAGGGGGGGCTACGAGCAGTACTTC
>TRBJ2-1|NA|NA|TRBV7-9
CASSLAGGGAQNEQFF
TGTGCCAGCAGCTTAGCGGGCGGAGGCGCTCAGAATGAGCAGTTCTTC
>TRBJ2-3|NA|TRBD2|TRBV12-3/TRBV12-4
CASSGGAEDTQYF
TGTGCCAGCAGCGGGGGGGCCGAAGATACGCAGTATTTT
>TRBJ1-1|once|NA|TRBV7-8
CASSYSKGWERDTEAFF
TGTGCCAGCAGCTACTCCAAAGGCTGGGAGAGGGACACTGAAGCTTTCTTT
>TRBJ1-1|NA|NA|TRBV3-1/TRBV3-2
CASSQVRNTEAFF
TGTGCCAGCAGCCAAGTTAGGAACACTGAAGCTTTCTTT
>TRBJ1-3|NA|TRBD1|TRBV6-5
CASRTGTGENTIYF
TGTGCCAGCAGAACCGGGACAGGGGAAAACACCATATATTTT
>TRBJ2-5|NA|NA|TRBV7-9
CASSPGIVKTQYF
TGTGCCAGCAGCCCGGGAATCGTGAAGACCCAGTACTTC
>TRBJ1-5|NA|NA|TRBV2
CASRTQGDQPQHF
TGTGCCAGCAGGACACAGGGAGACCAGCCCCAGCATTTT